Below, 14 T cell receptor beta chains from the same sample are listed, as sequenced in a study of early T cells in non-severe SARS-CoV-2 infection. TCRdb independently ran MiXCR on the 5' RACE reads; one entry per CDR3 protein. Among tens of thousands of distinct CDR3 sequences, around 13% were seen once, and the ten largest hold around 1.5%. The sample consisted of whole blood. The origin of the receptors is an adult who was a healthcare worker with PCR-confirmed SARS-CoV-2 infection or an uninfected control (not recorded which).

This clonotype has at least ten counts. The V and J genes are TRBV7-9 and TRBJ2-3, with a tentative D call TRBD1 (5 bases). Germline values: CDR1 SEHNR, CDR2 FQNEAQ (reference sequence). The CDR3 loop spans 15 amino acids. Deletions cut 5 bases from V and 2 bases from J, with 14 bases between. The CDR3 here is CASSTRQNPTDTQYF. The CDR3 DNA is TGTGCCAGCAGCACCCGACAGAATCCCACAGATACGCAGTATTTT.

The chain combines TRBV7-6 with TRBJ1-2; D might be TRBD1 (5 bases). The CDR3 extends over 14 amino acids. Germline loops: CDR1 SGHVS, CDR2 FNYEAQ. V was clipped by 0 bases and J by 4 bases, with 9 bases between them. CDR3 in amino acids: CASSLAGGTYGYTF. CDR3 coding DNA: TGTGCCAGCAGCTTAGCGGGGGGGACCTATGGCTACACCTTC.

The chain combines TRBV20-1 with TRBJ1-2; possible D gene TRBD1, 6 bases. CDR3 length equals 11 residues. Germline V gene sequence: CDR1 DFQATT, CDR2 SNEGSKA (reference sequence). Trimming left V 4 bases short and J 8 bases short, with 11 bases between. The CDR3 loop reads CSATSGAGYTF. CDR3 coding DNA: TGCAGTGCTACCTCAGGGGCCGGCTACACCTTC.

V gene TRBV29-1 combines with J gene TRBJ2-5; D uncertain. Trimming stripped 1 base from V and 5 bases from J, with 14 bases between. Germline values: CDR1 SQVTM, CDR2 ANQGSEA. CDR3 length equals 14 residues. The CDR3 DNA reads TGCAGCGTTGAAGGGATGAGTCGAAAGGAGACCCAGTACTTC. It encodes CSVEGMSRKETQYF.

This clonotype was observed a few times. The V and J genes are TRBV20-1 and TRBJ2-7; tentative D call: TRBD1 (6 bases). CDR1 is DFQATT and CDR2 is SNEGSKA in the germline V gene (reference sequence). V was clipped by 0 bases and J by 2 bases, with 17 bases between them. This CDR3 has 16 residues. The CDR3 DNA reads as TGCAGTGCTAGAGATCATGAGGGGGATCACCCCTACGAGCAGTACTTC. This sequence encodes CSARDHEGDHPYEQYF.

This clonotype has just a few counts. This rearrangement joins TRBV29-1 to TRBJ2-7; D is unclear. CDR1 and CDR2 from the germline V gene are SQVTM and ANQGSEA. Deletions cut 4 bases from V and 2 bases from J, with 9 bases between. The length of the CDR3 is 12 residues. Written as DNA, the CDR3 is TGCAGCGTTGTGTATCAGACCTACGAGCAGTACTTC. Encoded protein: CSVVYQTYEQYF.

V is TRBV29-1 and J is TRBJ2-1; 12 bases match TRBD2. This CDR3 has 14 residues. The J segment lost 5 bases and the V segment lost 1 base, leaving 0 bases of the junction unmatched. Per the germline V gene, CDR1 is SQVTM and CDR2 is ANQGSEA. CDR3 DNA sequence: TGCAGCGTTGAAGGGACTAGCGGGAACAATGAGCAGTTCTTC. This sequence encodes CSVEGTSGNNEQFF.

The rearrangement links TRBV7-9 to TRBJ1-1; no firm D call. With 1 base removed from V and 0 bases from J, the gap between germline ends came to 9 bases. The germline CDR1 and CDR2 sequences are SEHNR and FQNEAQ (reference sequence). The CDR3 runs 15 residues. The CDR3 DNA is TGTGCCAGCAGCTTAGAGGGCAGTATGAACACTGAAGCTTTCTTT. This gives the protein CASSLEGSMNTEAFF.

The table lists this clonotype with a few counts. The gene calls are TRBV19 and TRBJ1-2; D gene uncertain. The CDR3 loop spans 13 amino acids. Trimming took 3 bases from V and 6 from J, leaving 11 bases between them. Looked up from germline, CDR1 is LNHDA and CDR2 is SQIVND (reference sequence). Here the CDR3 reads CASSISLENGYTF. DNA of the CDR3: TGTGCCAGTAGTATCAGCCTCGAGAATGGCTACACCTTC. The complete variable domain, with remaining parts taken from reference TRBV19 and TRBJ1-2, reads DGGITQSPKYLFRKEGQNVTLSCEQNLNHDAMYWYRQDPGQGLRLIYYSQIVNDFQKGDIAEGYSVSREKKESFPLTVTSAQKNPTAFYLCASSISLENGYTFGSGTRLTVV.

This clonotype was recorded a few times. V gene TRBV6-6 combines with J gene TRBJ2-2, with D maybe TRBD1 (5 bases). The V and J ends lost 2 bases and 1 base respectively, with 26 bases between them. CDR1 and CDR2 from the germline V gene are MNHNY and SVGAGI (reference sequence). The CDR3 has 21 amino acids. In DNA, the CDR3 is TGTGCCAGCAGTTACCCCCCGCCGCGCCAGGGAATCCTCGAGAACACCGGGGAGCTGTTTTTT. Its protein product is CASSYPPPRQGILENTGELFF.

This clonotype was seen a handful of times. The chain recombines TRBV29-1 with TRBJ1-3; 8 positions agree with TRBD1. CDR3 size: 14 residues. Trimming took 4 bases from V and 4 from J; bases not matched to a gene: 6. Germline V lookup: CDR1 SQVTM, CDR2 ANQGSEA. The CDR3 region is CSVADRATGNTIYF. The CDR3 DNA reads as TGCAGCGTTGCGGACAGGGCCACCGGAAACACCATATATTTT.

This clonotype was found many times. The rearrangement uses TRBV9 and TRBJ2-7; maybe TRBD2 (6 bases). The CDR3 contains 18 residues. Germline values: CDR1 SGDLS, CDR2 YYNGEE. V gave up 2 bases and J gave up 2 bases, with 23 bases separating them. The CDR3 spells CASSVDPGLPNPPYEQYF. The CDR3 coding sequence is TGTGCCAGCAGCGTGGATCCGGGACTTCCCAATCCCCCCTACGAGCAGTACTTC.

There are many counts of this clonotype. The J gene is TRBJ2-1, the V gene TRBV5-1; D not certain. This CDR3 is 15 amino acids long. Deletions cut 2 bases from V and 0 bases from J, with 9 bases between. Germline CDR1 and CDR2: SGHRS and YFSETQ. The CDR3 nucleotides read TGCGCCAGCAGCTTACCCCCGAGCTCCTACAATGAGCAGTTCTTC. Translating gives CASSLPPSSYNEQFF.

This chain joins TRBV9 and TRBJ2-2, with a tentative D call TRBD2 (6 bases). Per germline, CDR1 SGDLS and CDR2 YYNGEE. The CDR3 length is 16 residues. V was trimmed by 0 bases and J by 0 bases, leaving 9 bases between them. This chain's CDR3 is CASSVAGLANTGELFF. The DNA of the CDR3 is TGTGCCAGCAGCGTAGCGGGACTCGCGAACACCGGGGAGCTGTTTTTT.